A single sample is the source of the 14 T cell receptor beta chains below, sequenced in a study of lymphopenia after photon versus proton radiotherapy. Profiled with immunoSEQ multiplex PCR; TCRdb holds only in-frame clones, not every one. The profile shows 89,000 or so clones, about 83% of them singletons. This specimen was peripheral blood, taken from a patient treated with proton-based radiotherapy. These receptors were collected from a man aged 55 to 70 with pancreatic cancer.

This CDR3 is CASSPAWSRGQGNEQYF. The CDR3 nucleotides are TGTGCCAGCTCCCCCGCGTGGTCTCGGGGACAGGGAAACGAGCAGTACTTC. The genes are TRBV18 and TRBJ2-7; 9 positions agree with TRBD1. Trimming at V came to 6 bases and at J to 5 bases, leaving 17 bases not matched to a gene. The CDR3 is made up of 17 amino acids. Germline V gene lookup returns CDR1 KGHSH and CDR2 LQKENI.

The V call is TRBV5-4, the J call TRBJ2-1; maybe TRBD2 (6 bases). Trimming pared 9 bases from V and 1 base from J, leaving 14 bases between. CDR1 and CDR2 from the germline V gene are SGHNT and YYREEE (reference sequence). The CDR3 totals 14 residues. Here the CDR3 reads CAMQTRWSYNEQFF. Here the CDR3 DNA reads TGTGCCATGCAGACTAGATGGTCCTACAATGAGCAGTTCTTC.

This sequence joins TRBV5-1 and TRBJ2-6, with 11 bases fitting TRBD1. There are 18 residues in the CDR3. Germline CDR1 reads SGHRS; CDR2 reads YFSETQ. The V segment lost 4 bases and the J segment 0 bases; nucleotides outside the gene matches: 6. The CDR3 DNA follows: TGCGCCAGCAGCACCTGGACAGGGGGCAGCTCTGGGGCCAACGTCCTGACTTTC. This sequence encodes CASSTWTGGSSGANVLTF.

The J gene is TRBJ1-5, the V gene TRBV28, with TRBD1 as a possible D gene (5 bases). This CDR3 region has 14 residues. Germline CDR1 and CDR2: MDHEN and SYDVKM. The germline V and J ends were trimmed by 6 bases and 0 bases, with 9 bases remaining between them. The CDR3 protein is CASRLDSSNQPQHF. CDR3 DNA: TGTGCCAGCAGACTTGACAGTAGCAATCAGCCCCAGCATTTT.

The chain recombines TRBV4-1 with TRBJ2-1; no reliable D call. The CDR3 covers 14 residues. V was clipped by 1 base and J by 10 bases, with 14 bases between them. Looked up from germline, CDR1 is MGHRA and CDR2 is YSYEKL. CDR3 amino acids: CASSQGSIVSEQFF. The CDR3 nucleotides read TGCGCCAGCAGCCAAGGATCTATAGTCAGCGAGCAGTTCTTC.

Comments on this clone: One end of the junction fails to match germline, which may point to a read error. The chain combines TRBV7-9 with TRBJ2-7, with a weak D call TRBD2 (5 bases). The CDR3 covers 12 residues. Germline-derived CDR1 and CDR2 are SEHNR and FQNEAQ (reference sequence). As DNA, the CDR3 is TGTGCCAGCAGCTCGGACTCCCACGAGCAGTACTTC. This encodes CASSSDSHEQYF. The full variable domain, rest sourced from reference TRBV7-9 and TRBJ2-7, is DTGVSQNPRHKITKRGQNVTFRCDPISEHNRLYWYRQTLGQGPEFLTYFQNEAQLEKSRLLSDRFSAERPKGSFSTLEIQRTEQGDSAMYLCASSSDSHEQYFGPGTRLTVT.

The chain recombines TRBV20-1 with TRBJ2-3; TRBD1 might be the D (5 bases). V lost 3 bases and J lost 6, with 7 bases in between. This CDR3 region has 11 residues. Germline loops: CDR1 DFQATT, CDR2 SNEGSKA (reference sequence). The CDR3: CSARKGDTQYF. In DNA, the CDR3 is TGCAGTGCTAGGAAGGGGGATACGCAGTATTTT.

This clone was seen a few times. It is unclear where the CDR3 begins or ends on the DNA, so no DNA is shown, and the CDR3 is as TCRdb lists it. This chain links TRBV5-6 with TRBJ1-2; the table's TRBD1 call for D was not verified on the DNA. CDR1 is SGHDT, CDR2 YYEEEE, per germline. Ends included, the CDR3 has 11 residues. The CDR3 here is CASSFGFGTDF.

This chain uses TRBV19 with TRBJ1-5, with D hard to call. CDR1 LNHDA and CDR2 SQIVND come from the germline V gene (reference sequence). V lost 9 bases and J lost 0, with 12 bases in between. There are 14 residues in the CDR3. The CDR3, as DNA: TGTGCCAGCGAGAAACTACATAGCAATCAGCCCCAGCATTTT. Protein sequence: CASEKLHSNQPQHF.

This clone occurred a few times. The chain has TRBV5-1 and TRBJ2-7; 9 bases match TRBD1. Germline V gene lookup returns CDR1 SGHRS and CDR2 YFSETQ. The CDR3 is 14 residues long. J lost 3 bases, V lost 1 base, and 2 bases had no gene match. The CDR3 nucleotides read TGCGCCAGCAGCTTGAACAGGGGGCTCTACGAGCAGTACTTC. Its translation: CASSLNRGLYEQYF.

The chain's CDR3 is CASSSRLAPQETQYF. The DNA for the CDR3 is TGTGCCAGCAGCTCCAGACTAGCGCCCCAAGAGACCCAGTACTTC. The chain combines TRBV11-3 with TRBJ2-5, with 8 bases lining up with TRBD2. Germline CDR1 SGHNT, CDR2 YENEEA. The CDR3 length is 15 residues. The junction had 5 bases not matched to a gene; V was cut back by 4 bases and J by 1 base.

Regarding this clone: Other DNA variants within this sample encode the same CDR3. This chain uses TRBV30 with TRBJ2-6; a possible D gene is TRBD2 (6 bases). Trimming left V 0 bases short and J 1 base short, with 7 bases between. The CDR3 runs to 15 residues. Germline V gene lookup returns CDR1 GTSNPN and CDR2 SVGIG (reference sequence). In DNA, the CDR3 is TGTGCCTGGAGTGTGGGGGGATCTGGGGCCAACGTCCTGACTTTC. This translates into CAWSVGGSGANVLTF.

The chain links TRBV14 to TRBJ2-3; TRBD1 matches 7 bases. Germline trimming cut 4 bases from V and 1 base from J; bases unmatched to any gene: 2. CDR1 and CDR2 (germline): SGHDN, FVKESK. The CDR3 spans 14 residues. The chain's CDR3 is CASSPTGGTDTQYF. CDR3 coding DNA: TGTGCCAGCAGCCCCACAGGGGGCACAGATACGCAGTATTTT.

The rearrangement joins TRBV6-6 to TRBJ2-7; D perhaps matches TRBD1 (6 bases). Trimming shortened V by 5 bases and J by 2 bases, and 13 bases separated the two germline ends. CDR3 length equals 14 residues. Germline V gene sequence: CDR1 MNHNY, CDR2 SVGAGI (reference sequence). The CDR3 here is CASSPAGDPYEQYF. As DNA, the CDR3 is TGTGCCAGCAGTCCCGCAGGGGATCCCTACGAGCAGTACTTC.